These T cell receptor beta chains were read from a single sample in a study of cytomegalovirus exposure and HLA in healthy donors. Here immunoSEQ multiplex PCR was the method, and the copy in TCRdb shows in-frame clones only, minus some. The profile shows a few hundred thousand clones, roughly 80% of them singletons. The sample was PBMCs. These receptors were collected from a man between 25 and 39 years old in good health and CMV-seronegative. Both conserved end residues are part of each CDR3. A D gene is named only where the DNA matches it firmly. Size is omitted from some rows. Given values are once, few, many or a class for expanded clones.

d_gene: NA; j_gene: TRBJ1-5; abundance: NA; v_gene: TRBV6-5; CDR3nt: TGTGCCAGCAGCCCCTCGGGGGGAGGTCAGCCCCAGCATTTT; CDR3aa: CASSPSGGGQPQHF
d_gene: TRBD2; j_gene: TRBJ2-3; abundance: NA; v_gene: TRBV7-8; CDR3nt: TGTGCCAGCAGCCTTAGGACTAGCCACAGTTCCCTGCAGTATTTT; CDR3aa: CASSLRTSHSSLQYF
d_gene: NA; j_gene: TRBJ1-5; abundance: NA; v_gene: TRBV21-1; CDR3nt: TGTGCCAGCAGCCCCGACAGACAGCCCCAGCATTTT; CDR3aa: CASSPDRQPQHF
d_gene: TRBD2; j_gene: TRBJ2-1; abundance: few; v_gene: TRBV6-5; CDR3nt: TGTGCCAGCAGTAGGACTAGCGGGGGTAGCAATGAGCAGTTCTTC; CDR3aa: CASSRTSGGSNEQFF
d_gene: NA; j_gene: TRBJ2-5; abundance: NA; v_gene: TRBV27; CDR3nt: TGTGCCAGCAGTCCTATTTCTGGGGGGGGCGTTGAGACCCAGTACTTC; CDR3aa: CASSPISGGGVETQYF
d_gene: TRBD2; j_gene: TRBJ2-1; abundance: NA; v_gene: TRBV11-3; CDR3nt: TGTGCCAGCAGCTTCGCGGCCGGGGAGGGCGAGCAGTTCTTC; CDR3aa: CASSFAAGEGEQFF
d_gene: NA; j_gene: TRBJ1-2; abundance: NA; v_gene: TRBV7-9; CDR3nt: TGTGCCAGCAGCTTCCAGGGTAGCTACACCTTC; CDR3aa: CASSFQGSYTF
d_gene: TRBD2; j_gene: TRBJ2-1; abundance: NA; v_gene: TRBV5-1; CDR3nt: TGCGCCAGCAGCTTGGTAGCGGGGGGGCCCTTCAATGAGCAGTTCTTC; CDR3aa: CASSLVAGGPFNEQFF
d_gene: TRBD1; j_gene: TRBJ2-7; abundance: NA; v_gene: TRBV28; CDR3nt: TGTGCCAGCAGCTCGGGGACAGCGACCTACGAGCAGTACTTC; CDR3aa: CASSSGTATYEQYF
d_gene: TRBD1; j_gene: TRBJ2-5; abundance: NA; v_gene: TRBV27; CDR3nt: TGTGCCAGCAGCCCCGGGACAGGAAAGCAAGAGACCCAGTACTTC; CDR3aa: CASSPGTGKQETQYF
d_gene: TRBD1; j_gene: TRBJ1-2; abundance: NA; v_gene: TRBV19; CDR3nt: TGTGCCAGTAGAAGGACAGGGGGGATGGATGGCTACACCTTC; CDR3aa: CASRRTGGMDGYTF
d_gene: TRBD1; j_gene: TRBJ2-5; abundance: few; v_gene: TRBV7-2; CDR3nt: TGTGCCAGCAGCTTCGGGGACAGGGGGCGGGGGGAGACCCAGTACTTC; CDR3aa: CASSFGDRGRGETQYF
d_gene: TRBD2; j_gene: TRBJ2-3; abundance: once; v_gene: TRBV6-1; CDR3nt: TGTGCCAGCAGTGTCTCTTCGAGACTAGCGATGACAGATACGCAGTATTTT; CDR3aa: CASSVSSRLAMTDTQYF
d_gene: TRBD1; j_gene: TRBJ1-5; abundance: once; v_gene: TRBV5-5; CDR3nt: TGTGCCAGCAGCGCACAGGGGGCGTTGGATCAGCCCCAGCATTTT; CDR3aa: CASSAQGALDQPQHF
d_gene: NA; j_gene: TRBJ2-1; abundance: NA; v_gene: TRBV7-9; CDR3nt: TGTGGGGGGGGGCCCCCTTCCTACAATGAGCAGTTCTTC; CDR3aa: CGGGPPSYNEQFF
d_gene: TRBD2; j_gene: TRBJ2-7; abundance: NA; v_gene: TRBV6-1; CDR3nt: TGTGCCAGCAGGGAATCTAGCGGGGGGCCCTCCTACGAGCAGTACTTC; CDR3aa: CASRESSGGPSYEQYF
d_gene: NA; j_gene: TRBJ2-1; abundance: NA; v_gene: TRBV5-8; CDR3nt: TGTGCCAGCAGCTTCGCGTTCTACAGGTACAATGAGCAGTTCTTC; CDR3aa: CASSFAFYRYNEQFF
d_gene: NA; j_gene: TRBJ1-1; abundance: few; v_gene: TRBV19; CDR3nt: TGTGCCAGTAGTTCCGCAGAAATGAACACTGAAGCTTTCTTT; CDR3aa: CASSSAEMNTEAFF
d_gene: TRBD1; j_gene: TRBJ2-5; abundance: NA; v_gene: TRBV5-6; CDR3nt: TGTGCCAGCAGCTTTAAGGGGGCTGTGGACCAAGAGACCCAGTACTTC; CDR3aa: CASSFKGAVDQETQYF
d_gene: TRBD2; j_gene: TRBJ2-7; abundance: NA; v_gene: TRBV4-1; CDR3nt: TGCGCCAGCAGCCAAGAGGGGGGGGTTTTATACGAGCAGTACTTC; CDR3aa: CASSQEGGVLYEQYF
d_gene: NA; j_gene: TRBJ2-1; abundance: NA; v_gene: TRBV5-1; CDR3nt: TGCGCCAGCAGCTTGACAGGGAGCAATGAGCAGTTCTTC; CDR3aa: CASSLTGSNEQFF
d_gene: NA; j_gene: TRBJ1-2; abundance: once; v_gene: TRBV19; CDR3nt: TGTGCCAGTAGTGAAGGAGGTGGCTACACCTTC; CDR3aa: CASSEGGGYTF
d_gene: TRBD1; j_gene: TRBJ1-4; abundance: NA; v_gene: TRBV7-2; CDR3nt: TGTGTCAGCAGCTCACCCACAGGGGGTATTAATGAAAAACTGTTTTTT; CDR3aa: CVSSSPTGGINEKLFF
d_gene: TRBD2; j_gene: TRBJ2-1; abundance: NA; v_gene: TRBV6-5; CDR3nt: TGTGCCAGCAGTTATGTACTAGCGGGGCGTGCCGGGGAGCAGTTCTTC; CDR3aa: CASSYVLAGRAGEQFF
d_gene: NA; j_gene: TRBJ1-1; abundance: NA; v_gene: TRBV28; CDR3nt: TGTGCCAGCACCATTGGGGGGATGAACACTGAAGCTTTCTTT; CDR3aa: CASTIGGMNTEAFF
d_gene: TRBD2; j_gene: TRBJ2-1; abundance: NA; v_gene: TRBV18; CDR3nt: TGTGCCAGCTCACCTAGCGGGGGCCTCCTCAATGAGCAGTTCTTC; CDR3aa: CASSPSGGLLNEQFF
d_gene: NA; j_gene: TRBJ2-7; abundance: NA; v_gene: TRBV7-2; CDR3nt: TGTGCCAGCAGCAAAACTTACGATGGGCAGCAGTACTTC; CDR3aa: CASSKTYDGQQYF
d_gene: TRBD1; j_gene: TRBJ2-2; abundance: NA; v_gene: TRBV7-3; CDR3nt: TGTGCCAGCAGCCCCCGGACAGGGGTTACCGGGGAGCTGTTTTTT; CDR3aa: CASSPRTGVTGELFF
d_gene: NA; j_gene: TRBJ1-2; abundance: NA; v_gene: TRBV28; CDR3nt: TGTGCCAGCAGTCCGGCCACAGGGAACTATGGCTACACCTTC; CDR3aa: CASSPATGNYGYTF
d_gene: TRBD1; j_gene: TRBJ2-7; abundance: NA; v_gene: TRBV2; CDR3nt: TGTGCCAGCAGTGCAAGGGGGACAGGGATGAACGAGCAGTACTTC; CDR3aa: CASSARGTGMNEQYF
d_gene: TRBD2; j_gene: TRBJ2-7; abundance: NA; v_gene: TRBV6-1; CDR3nt: TGTGCCAGCAGGCCTCGGGGGGGTGTAGGGTCCGAGCAGTACTTC; CDR3aa: CASRPRGGVGSEQYF
d_gene: NA; j_gene: TRBJ1-6; abundance: NA; v_gene: TRBV5-1; CDR3nt: TGCGCCAGCAGCCAACCGGGAACTTCACCCCTCCACTTT; CDR3aa: CASSQPGTSPLHF
d_gene: NA; j_gene: TRBJ2-7; abundance: NA; v_gene: TRBV2; CDR3nt: TGTGCCAGCTGGACAACTACCCACTACGAGCAGTACTTC; CDR3aa: CASWTTTHYEQYF
d_gene: TRBD2; j_gene: TRBJ2-1; abundance: NA; v_gene: TRBV7-9; CDR3nt: TGTGCCAGCAGCCTTACGGGCGGGGGGCCCAGCTCCTACAATGAGCAGTTCTTC; CDR3aa: CASSLTGGGPSSYNEQFF
d_gene: NA; j_gene: TRBJ1-1; abundance: NA; v_gene: TRBV11-2; CDR3nt: TGTGCCAGCAGCTTAGGGGGGGTGGGAACTGAAGCTTTCTTT; CDR3aa: CASSLGGVGTEAFF
d_gene: NA; j_gene: TRBJ2-1; abundance: NA; v_gene: TRBV19; CDR3nt: TGTGCCAGTAGTAGGGGCGGATGGTATGAGCAGTTCTTC; CDR3aa: CASSRGGWYEQFF
d_gene: NA; j_gene: TRBJ2-7; abundance: NA; v_gene: TRBV27; CDR3nt: TGTGCCAGCAGTGCCGGGACACGGGGCGAGCAGTACTTC; CDR3aa: CASSAGTRGEQYF
d_gene: NA; j_gene: TRBJ1-3; abundance: NA; v_gene: TRBV6-5; CDR3nt: TGTGCCAGCAGTTCTACAGTCCTCTCTGGAAACACCATATATTTT; CDR3aa: CASSSTVLSGNTIYF
d_gene: TRBD2; j_gene: TRBJ2-3; abundance: NA; v_gene: TRBV6-1; CDR3nt: TGTGCCAGCAGGGCAACTAGCGGGGGGGCTCGAACGCAGTATTTT; CDR3aa: CASRATSGGARTQYF
d_gene: TRBD1; j_gene: TRBJ1-2; abundance: NA; v_gene: TRBV28; CDR3nt: TGTGCCAGCAGTCACGGACAGGGCAATAACTATGGCTACACCTTC; CDR3aa: CASSHGQGNNYGYTF
d_gene: NA; j_gene: TRBJ2-2; abundance: NA; v_gene: TRBV7-3; CDR3nt: TGTGCCAGCAGCCCAGGGTTATCCGGGGAGCTGTTTTTT; CDR3aa: CASSPGLSGELFF
d_gene: NA; j_gene: TRBJ1-1; abundance: once; v_gene: TRBV7-4; CDR3nt: TGTGCCAGCAGCTTAGCGCGATTGGCTGACCAGGGGCTAAACACTGAAGCTTTCTTT; CDR3aa: CASSLARLADQGLNTEAFF
d_gene: NA; j_gene: TRBJ1-1; abundance: NA; v_gene: TRBV6-5; CDR3nt: TGTGCCAGCAGTTACTCGGGGGGAGGGAACACTGAAGCTTTCTTT; CDR3aa: CASSYSGGGNTEAFF
d_gene: NA; j_gene: TRBJ1-1; abundance: once; v_gene: TRBV19; CDR3nt: TGTGCCAGTAGTATCTACCAGGGCGGGGACACTGAAGCTTTCTTT; CDR3aa: CASSIYQGGDTEAFF
d_gene: TRBD2; j_gene: TRBJ2-1; abundance: NA; v_gene: TRBV11-2; CDR3nt: TGTGCCAGCAGCTTAAGACTAGCGGAGAGCTCCTACAATGAGCAGTTCTTC; CDR3aa: CASSLRLAESSYNEQFF
d_gene: TRBD2; j_gene: TRBJ2-3; abundance: NA; v_gene: TRBV9; CDR3nt: TGTGCCAGCAGCGTTGGACTAGCGGGGATCCATACGCAGTATTTT; CDR3aa: CASSVGLAGIHTQYF
d_gene: TRBD1; j_gene: TRBJ2-7; abundance: NA; v_gene: TRBV6-1; CDR3nt: TGTGCCAGCAGCGGACAGGGACCATACGAGCAGTACTTC; CDR3aa: CASSGQGPYEQYF
d_gene: NA; j_gene: TRBJ1-2; abundance: NA; v_gene: TRBV6-5; CDR3nt: TGTGCCAGCAGTGAATCGGCGGGTTGGAGTGGCTACACCTTC; CDR3aa: CASSESAGWSGYTF
d_gene: TRBD2; j_gene: TRBJ2-6; abundance: NA; v_gene: TRBV6-1; CDR3nt: TGTGCCAGCAGCTCGGGGGGGACTGGGGCCAACGTCCTGACTTTC; CDR3aa: CASSSGGTGANVLTF
d_gene: NA; j_gene: TRBJ1-1; abundance: NA; v_gene: TRBV29-1; CDR3nt: TGCAGCTACGGACAGACTAACACTGAAGCTTTCTTT; CDR3aa: CSYGQTNTEAFF
d_gene: NA; j_gene: TRBJ1-1; abundance: NA; v_gene: TRBV7-9; CDR3nt: TGTGCCAGCAGCCCGGTCCGGAGGAACACTGAAGCTTTCTTT; CDR3aa: CASSPVRRNTEAFF
d_gene: TRBD1; j_gene: TRBJ1-2; abundance: NA; v_gene: TRBV7-9; CDR3nt: TGTGCCAGCAGCTCCTACCGGACAGGGGTGGATGGCTACACCTTC; CDR3aa: CASSSYRTGVDGYTF
d_gene: TRBD1; j_gene: TRBJ1-4; abundance: NA; v_gene: TRBV5-1; CDR3nt: TGCGCCAGCAGCTATACCGGGACAGGGGTGCCAGCAACTAATGAAAAACTGTTTTTT; CDR3aa: CASSYTGTGVPATNEKLFF